The 28 T cell receptor beta chains in this list originate from one sample, sequenced in a study of blood T cells in healthy people across ages. Next came a second PCR, run for about 7 to 12 cycles, which used a sample-barcoded 5' primer along with a J-beta primer mix. TCRdb reprocessed the 5' RACE reads via MiXCR and lists one record per CDR3 protein. The sample records around 1.1 million distinct CDR3 sequences, approximately 38% being singletons. Sample: blood. These TCRs come from a man aged 18 to 29 in good health.

A few counts support this clonotype. The V and J genes are TRBV5-1 and TRBJ1-2; no clear D gene. The CDR3 loop spans 15 amino acids. The germline V and J ends were trimmed by 2 bases and 2 bases, with 13 bases remaining between them. CDR1 and CDR2 from the germline V gene are SGHRS and YFSETQ. The CDR3 bases are TGCGCCAGCAGCTTCCAGTGGCCGGTGAACTATGGCTACACCTTC. Its protein is CASSFQWPVNYGYTF.

This clonotype was counted only a few times. The V gene is TRBV4-1, the J gene TRBJ1-6, with 8 bases aligning to TRBD1. This CDR3 is built from 15 residues. The V gene end was trimmed by 1 base and the J gene end by 7 bases; junction bases not matched to a gene: 3. The germline V gene has CDR1 MGHRA and CDR2 YSYEKL. CDR3 DNA: TGCGCCAGCAGCCAAGTGGGACAGGAAAATTCACCCCTCCACTTT. This sequence encodes CASSQVGQENSPLHF.

The J gene is TRBJ2-4, the V gene TRBV4-3; 9 nucleotides match TRBD2. V lost 0 bases, J lost 0 bases, and 3 bases stayed unmatched. CDR3 length equals 17 residues. Germline V lookup: CDR1 LGHNA, CDR2 YSLEER. The CDR3 DNA follows: TGCGCCAGCAGCCAAGATCAGCGGGGGGTAGCCAAAAACATTCAGTACTTC. Translating it yields CASSQDQRGVAKNIQYF.

The V and J genes are TRBV20-1 and TRBJ1-1, with D tentatively TRBD1 (5 bases). Deletions cut 0 bases from V and 3 bases from J, with 11 bases between. CDR1 and CDR2 from the germline V gene are DFQATT and SNEGSKA (reference sequence). CDR3 length: 14 residues. The CDR3 region has the DNA TGCAGTGCTAGAGATCCGCAGGGTTACACTGAAGCTTTCTTT. This codes for CSARDPQGYTEAFF.

The chain recombines TRBV20-1 with TRBJ2-3; 8 positions agree with TRBD2. CDR1 is DFQATT, CDR2 SNEGSKA, per germline (reference sequence). With V trimmed by 6 bases and J by 5 bases, 7 bases remained unmatched. This CDR3 has 13 residues. The CDR3 bases are TGCAGTGCCCGGGGGGGCCCAGTAGATACGCAGTATTTT. Translating it yields CSARGGPVDTQYF.

This clonotype was found a few times. The chain recombines TRBV25-1 with TRBJ1-4; D is unresolved. There are 12 residues in the CDR3. Trimming cost V 2 bases and J 8 bases, with 6 bases left between them. Germline-derived CDR1 and CDR2 are MGHDK and SYGVNS. The CDR3 DNA follows: TGTGCCAGCAGTGAACCCCCCGAAAAACTGTTTTTT. It codes for CASSEPPEKLFF.

The rearrangement uses TRBV4-2 and TRBJ1-1, with unresolved D. This CDR3 comprises 15 residues. Looked up from germline, CDR1 is LGHNA and CDR2 is YNFKEQ. V lost 4 bases and J lost 0, with 12 bases in between. This CDR3 reads CASSPEASLNTEAFF. The CDR3 coding sequence is TGTGCCAGCAGCCCCGAGGCCTCTTTGAACACTGAAGCTTTCTTT.

In its sample, this clonotype was seen many times. This chain connects TRBV10-3 to TRBJ2-3, with a possible D match to TRBD1 (5 bases). The CDR3 runs to 15 residues. The V end was cut by 5 bases, the J end by 0 bases, with 12 bases between. Germline loops: CDR1 ENHRY, CDR2 SYGVKD. CDR3 nucleotide sequence: TGTGCCATCAGTTTCTATGGGGCTAGCACAGATACGCAGTATTTT. Protein: CAISFYGASTDTQYF.

This chain links TRBV9 with TRBJ1-6, with D perhaps TRBD1 (6 bases). Per the germline V gene, CDR1 is SGDLS and CDR2 is YYNGEE. The CDR3 consists of 15 residues. The V gene lost 4 bases and the J gene lost 4 bases, with 12 bases spanning the gap. The CDR3 nucleotides read TGTGCCAGCAGCTCAGGACAGATTTATAATTCACCCCTCCACTTT. The encoded protein is CASSSGQIYNSPLHF. Full variable domain (remainder filled in from reference TRBV9 and TRBJ1-6): DSGVTQTPKHLITATGQRVTLRCSPRSGDLSVYWYQQSLDQGLQFLIQYYNGEERAKGNILERFSAQQFPDLHSELNLSSLELGDSALYFCASSSGQIYNSPLHFGNGTRLTVT.

This clonotype was found a few times. CDR3 in amino acids: CAISDSGTDPYGYTF. DNA for the CDR3: TGTGCCATCAGTGATTCCGGGACAGACCCCTATGGCTACACCTTC. The chain links TRBV10-3 to TRBJ1-2; 7 nucleotides agree with TRBD1. Germline lookup yields CDR1 ENHRY and CDR2 SYGVKD. J was trimmed by 4 bases and V by 3 bases; bases with no gene match: 8. The CDR3 totals 15 residues.

J is TRBJ1-1 and V is TRBV7-3; weak D call: TRBD1 (5 bases). In germline, CDR1 is SGHTA, CDR2 FQGTGA. The CDR3 is 13 residues long. V lost 1 base to trimming and J lost 10 bases, with 13 bases between them. The CDR3 is CASSLNPQGRAFF. CDR3 coding DNA: TGTGCCAGCAGCTTAAACCCCCAGGGACGAGCTTTCTTT.

V gene TRBV27 combines with J gene TRBJ2-7; D gene unclear. This CDR3 has 13 residues. Germline V gives CDR1 MNHEY, CDR2 SMNVEV (reference sequence). The V and J ends lost 0 bases and 6 bases respectively, with 9 bases between them. CDR3 sequence reads: CASSLSSSTEQYF. The CDR3 DNA follows: TGTGCCAGCAGTTTATCATCGAGTACCGAGCAGTACTTC.

The V call is TRBV3-1, the J call TRBJ1-5, with TRBD1 identical over 7 bases. CDR3 length: 16 amino acids. V gave up 1 base and J gave up 3 bases; unmatched junction bases: 6. Germline CDR1 is LGHDT and CDR2 is YNNKEL (reference sequence). The CDR3 spells CASSQGEGANNQPQHF. The CDR3 DNA sequence: TGTGCCAGCAGCCAAGGAGAGGGGGCGAACAATCAGCCCCAGCATTTT.

This sequence joins TRBV7-2 and TRBJ2-3; D uncertain. The CDR3 runs to 20 residues. V was pared by 5 bases and J by 2 bases, with 29 bases between. Germline CDR1 reads SGHTA; CDR2 reads FQGNSA. The DNA for the CDR3 is TGTGCCAGCAGCGGTCCCCGCGATAGGAAACCTACCTCGAACACAGATACGCAGTATTTT. Its protein is CASSGPRDRKPTSNTDTQYF.

V is TRBV20-1 and J is TRBJ1-5; 9 bases match TRBD1. J was trimmed by 3 bases and V by 1 base; bases with no gene match: 7. Germline CDR1 and CDR2: DFQATT and SNEGSKA (reference sequence). The CDR3 covers 16 residues. DNA for the CDR3: TGCAGTGCTAGAGTACAGGGGGCTAGGCACAATCAGCCCCAGCATTTT. Protein sequence: CSARVQGARHNQPQHF.

This clonotype was seen only a few times. The chain is built from TRBV20-1 and TRBJ1-6; D may be TRBD1 (6 bases). V was trimmed by 5 bases and J by 7 bases, leaving 12 bases between them. The CDR3 is 13 residues long. The germline V gene has CDR1 DFQATT and CDR2 SNEGSKA (reference sequence). The CDR3 coding sequence is TGCAGTGCTTACGACAGGTCGAATTCACCCCTCCACTTT. Its translation: CSAYDRSNSPLHF.

The rearrangement joins TRBV6-2 or TRBV6-3 to TRBJ1-1; no clear D. Trimming removed 6 bases from V and 6 bases from J, with 14 bases in between. The CDR3 is 13 residues long. The germline gives CDR1 MNHEY, CDR2 SVGEGT. The CDR3 nucleotides are TGTGCCAGCAGCGATCCTCCGGGCCCTGAAGCTTTCTTT. Its translation is CASSDPPGPEAFF.

V gene TRBV9 combines with J gene TRBJ1-2; weak D call: TRBD1 (6 bases). Trimming stripped 5 bases from V and 5 bases from J, with 19 bases between. Germline-derived CDR1 and CDR2 are SGDLS and YYNGEE. The length of the CDR3 is 15 residues. The CDR3: CASSGGRTATYGYTF. The CDR3, as DNA: TGTGCCAGCAGTGGGGGTCGGACAGCAACTTATGGCTACACCTTC.

This sequence joins TRBV5-1 and TRBJ2-5; TRBD2 matches at 13 bases. J gave up 0 bases and V 4 bases, and 9 bases lay outside the gene matches. The CDR3 has 18 amino acids. Germline CDR1 is SGHRS and CDR2 is YFSETQ. For the CDR3, the DNA is TGCGCCAGCAGCCCCGGACTAGCGGGGGTCTGGTACCAAGAGACCCAGTACTTC. Translating it yields CASSPGLAGVWYQETQYF.

The V call is TRBV14, the J call TRBJ2-7; D might be TRBD1 (6 bases). The V gene lost 0 bases and the J gene lost 3 bases, with 9 bases spanning the gap. The CDR3 has 14 residues. Germline V gene lookup returns CDR1 SGHDN and CDR2 FVKESK. CDR3 DNA: TGTGCCAGCAGCCAAGATAAGGGGGTCTACGAGCAGTACTTC. Its translation: CASSQDKGVYEQYF.

The sample holds a few counts of this clonotype. This chain connects TRBV20-1 to TRBJ1-4; tentatively, D is TRBD1 (5 bases). With 0 bases removed from V and 3 bases from J, the gap between germline ends came to 14 bases. The germline CDR1 and CDR2 sequences are DFQATT and SNEGSKA (reference sequence). The CDR3 spans 16 residues. This chain's CDR3 is CSARDLPGRANEKLFF. The CDR3, as DNA: TGCAGTGCTAGAGATCTACCGGGGCGGGCTAATGAAAAACTGTTTTTT.

The genes are TRBV6-1 and TRBJ1-1; D is undetermined. The CDR3 is made up of 11 amino acids. Trimming left V 10 bases short and J 1 base short, with 7 bases between. Germline V lookup: CDR1 MNHNS, CDR2 SASEGT. The CDR3 region is CATQTNTEAFF. The CDR3 DNA reads TGTGCCACACAAACGAACACTGAAGCTTTCTTT.

The V gene is TRBV7-8, the J gene TRBJ2-5; D is unclear. CDR1 is SGHVS and CDR2 is FQNEAQ in the germline V gene. CDR3 length: 13 amino acids. The ends were cut back, 6 bases at V and 2 bases at J, with 10 bases in the middle. CDR3 coding DNA: TGTGCCAGCAGTGTTTCTTCTCAAGAGACCCAGTACTTC. Protein product: CASSVSSQETQYF.

This clonotype was seen more than once but under ten times. The chain combines TRBV5-1 with TRBJ1-2, with D possibly being TRBD1 (5 bases). CDR3 length: 13 residues. CDR1 is SGHRS, CDR2 YFSETQ, per germline. V dropped 3 bases and J dropped 7 bases, with 13 bases sitting between them. The CDR3: CASSSDILGGYTF. In nucleotides, the CDR3 is TGCGCCAGCAGCTCGGACATTCTCGGTGGCTACACCTTC.

In this sample, this clonotype turned up a few times. The V call is TRBV4-2, the J call TRBJ1-2; D is uncertain. CDR1 and CDR2 (germline): LGHNA, YNFKEQ. There are 17 residues in the CDR3. V lost 0 bases and J 7 bases, leaving 21 bases between the germline ends. The CDR3 sequence: CASSQEVSRSLPPGYTF. CDR3 coding DNA: TGTGCCAGCAGCCAAGAGGTTTCCCGGTCGCTTCCACCTGGCTACACCTTC.

The chain employs TRBV28 and TRBJ1-5; 9 nucleotides align to TRBD1. The trim removed 6 bases at V and 3 bases at J, leaving 3 bases unmatched. The length of the CDR3 is 14 residues. Per germline, CDR1 MDHEN and CDR2 SYDVKM. The CDR3 here is CASSHRGPNQPQHF. CDR3 DNA: TGTGCCAGCAGCCACAGGGGGCCCAATCAGCCCCAGCATTTT.

The genes are TRBV4-2 and TRBJ1-5; 8 nucleotides align to TRBD1. CDR1 and CDR2 from the germline V gene are LGHNA and YNFKEQ. The ends lost 4 bases at V and 6 bases at J; junction bases unmatched: 11. CDR3 length: 16 residues. CDR3 bases: TGTGCCAGCAGCCTCGACTGGACAGGGTCAAGTCAGCCCCAGCATTTT. This codes for CASSLDWTGSSQPQHF.

This clonotype came up a few times. This sequence joins TRBV12-3 or TRBV12-4 and TRBJ2-7, with D perhaps TRBD1 (6 bases). The CDR3 totals 13 residues. Deletions cut 6 bases from V and 0 bases from J, with 9 bases between. CDR3 sequence (DNA): TGTGCCAGCAGGCCGGACAGCTCCTACGAGCAGTACTTC. Its translation is CASRPDSSYEQYF.